This T cell receptor (beta chain) was recovered during a study of chemoradiotherapy in HPV16-positive cancers. Assay used: immunoSEQ multiplex PCR; TCRdb lists only in-frame clones, some missing. The sample comprises 50,000 to 55,000 clones, roughly 90% of which are singletons, and more than 3% rests with the top ten. In its sample, this clone was seen a few times. Trimming shortened V by 1 base and J by 1 base, and 8 bases separated the two germline ends. This CDR3 region has 16 residues. Per the germline V gene, CDR1 is LGHNT and CDR2 is FRNRAP. The TCR originated in a human donor with HPV-associated anogenital cancer. This chain links TRBV12-5 with TRBJ2-6; possible D gene TRBD1, 5 bases. The sequencing used blood, collected from a patient who underwent chemoradiotherapy. The CDR3 here is CASGLGRVSGANVLTF. The CDR3 coding sequence is TGTGCTAGTGGTTTGGGCAGGGTTTCTGGGGCCAACGTCCTGACTTTC.